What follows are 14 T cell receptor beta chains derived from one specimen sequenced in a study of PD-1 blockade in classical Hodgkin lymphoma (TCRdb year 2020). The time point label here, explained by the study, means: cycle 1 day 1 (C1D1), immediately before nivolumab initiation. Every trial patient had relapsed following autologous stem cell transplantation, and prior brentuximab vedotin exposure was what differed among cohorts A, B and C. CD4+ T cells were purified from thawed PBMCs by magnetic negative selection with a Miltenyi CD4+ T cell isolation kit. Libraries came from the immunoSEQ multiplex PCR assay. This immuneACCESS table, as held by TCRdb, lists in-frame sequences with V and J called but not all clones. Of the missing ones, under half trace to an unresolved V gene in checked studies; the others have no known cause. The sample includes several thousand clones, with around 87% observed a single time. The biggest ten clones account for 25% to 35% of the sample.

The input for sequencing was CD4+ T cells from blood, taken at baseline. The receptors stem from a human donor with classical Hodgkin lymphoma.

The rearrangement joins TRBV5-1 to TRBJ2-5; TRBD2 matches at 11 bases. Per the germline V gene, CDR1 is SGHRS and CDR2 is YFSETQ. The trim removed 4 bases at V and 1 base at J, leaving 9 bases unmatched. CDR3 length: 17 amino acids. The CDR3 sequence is CASSVTGTSGPQETQYF. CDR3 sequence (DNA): TGCGCCAGCAGCGTAACCGGGACTAGCGGCCCCCAAGAGACCCAGTACTTC.

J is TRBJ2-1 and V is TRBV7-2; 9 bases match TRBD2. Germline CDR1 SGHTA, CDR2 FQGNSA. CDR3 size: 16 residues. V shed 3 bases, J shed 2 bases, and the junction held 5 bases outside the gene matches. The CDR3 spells CASSFSGGTPYNEQFF. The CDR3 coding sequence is TGTGCCAGCAGCTTTAGCGGGGGCACCCCCTACAATGAGCAGTTCTTC.

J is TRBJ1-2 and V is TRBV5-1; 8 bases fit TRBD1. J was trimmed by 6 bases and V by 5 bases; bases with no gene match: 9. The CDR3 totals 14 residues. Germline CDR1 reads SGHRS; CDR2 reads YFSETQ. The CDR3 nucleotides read TGCGCCAGCAGAATTTCTACAGGGGGGGATGGCTACACCTTC. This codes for CASRISTGGDGYTF. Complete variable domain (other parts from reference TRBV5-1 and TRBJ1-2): KAGVTQTPRYLIKTRGQQVTLSCSPISGHRSVSWYQQTPGQGLQFLFEYFSETQRNKGNFPGRFSGRQFSNSRSEMNVSTLELGDSALYLCASRISTGGDGYTFGSGTRLTVV.

CDR3 sequence: CASRESGFDTEAFF. CDR3 nucleotide sequence: TGTGCCAGCAGGGAGTCGGGGTTCGACACTGAAGCTTTCTTT. The chain combines TRBV25-1 with TRBJ1-1, with D unresolved. There are 14 residues in the CDR3. Germline CDR1 MGHDK, CDR2 SYGVNS. V was shortened by 6 bases and J by 3 bases, with 14 bases between the two germline ends.

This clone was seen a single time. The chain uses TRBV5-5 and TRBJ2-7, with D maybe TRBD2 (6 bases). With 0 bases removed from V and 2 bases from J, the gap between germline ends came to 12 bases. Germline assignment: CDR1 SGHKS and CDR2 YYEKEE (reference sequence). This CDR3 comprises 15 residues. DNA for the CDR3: TGTGCCAGCAGCTTGGGGCGGGGCAGCCCCTACGAGCAGTACTTC. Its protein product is CASSLGRGSPYEQYF.

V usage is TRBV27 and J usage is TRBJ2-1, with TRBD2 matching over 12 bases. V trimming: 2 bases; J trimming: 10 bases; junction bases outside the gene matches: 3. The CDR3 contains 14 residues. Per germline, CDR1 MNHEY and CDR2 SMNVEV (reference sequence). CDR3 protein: CASSLLAGGAEQFF. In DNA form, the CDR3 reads TGTGCCAGCAGTTTACTAGCGGGAGGGGCGGAGCAGTTCTTC.

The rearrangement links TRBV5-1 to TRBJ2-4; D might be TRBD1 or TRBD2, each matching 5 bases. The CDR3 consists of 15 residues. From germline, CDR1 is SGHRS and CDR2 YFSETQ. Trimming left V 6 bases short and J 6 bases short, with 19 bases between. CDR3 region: CASIPGPPFGNIQYF. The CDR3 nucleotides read TGCGCCAGCATTCCGGGACCCCCTTTTGGAAACATTCAGTACTTC.

The CDR3 nucleotides read TGTGCCAGCAGCTTAGCAGGGGGGGGCCTAACCTATGGCTACACCTTC. Protein: CASSLAGGGLTYGYTF. This sequence joins TRBV7-8 and TRBJ1-2; D is possibly TRBD1 (6 bases). V was pared by 0 bases and J by 4 bases, with 15 bases between. Germline CDR1 reads SGHVS; CDR2 reads FQNEAQ. The CDR3 has 16 residues.

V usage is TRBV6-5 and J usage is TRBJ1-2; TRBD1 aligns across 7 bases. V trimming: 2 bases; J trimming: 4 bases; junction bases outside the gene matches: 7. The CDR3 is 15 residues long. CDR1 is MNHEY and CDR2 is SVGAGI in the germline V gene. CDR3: CASSYIDRAAYGYTF. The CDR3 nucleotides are TGTGCCAGCAGTTACATTGACAGGGCCGCCTATGGCTACACCTTC.

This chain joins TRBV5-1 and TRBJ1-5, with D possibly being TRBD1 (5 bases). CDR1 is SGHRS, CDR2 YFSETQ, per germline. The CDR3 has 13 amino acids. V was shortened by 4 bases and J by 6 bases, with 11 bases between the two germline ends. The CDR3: CASSGGEGQPQHF. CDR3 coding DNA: TGCGCCAGCAGCGGGGGTGAAGGTCAGCCCCAGCATTTT.

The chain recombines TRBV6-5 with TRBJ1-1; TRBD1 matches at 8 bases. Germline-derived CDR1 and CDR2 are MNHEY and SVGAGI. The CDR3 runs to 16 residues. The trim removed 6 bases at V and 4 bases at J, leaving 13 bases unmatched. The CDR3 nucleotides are TGTGCCAGCAGATACGAGGACAGGGCGGCGATCACTGAAGCTTTCTTT. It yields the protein CASRYEDRAAITEAFF.

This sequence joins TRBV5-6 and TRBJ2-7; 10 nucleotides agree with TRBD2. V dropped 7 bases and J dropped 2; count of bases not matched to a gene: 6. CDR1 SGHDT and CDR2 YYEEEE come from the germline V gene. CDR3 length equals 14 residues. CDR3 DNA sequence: TGTGCCAGCTCGACTAGCGGGTACACCTACGAGCAGTACTTC. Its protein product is CASSTSGYTYEQYF. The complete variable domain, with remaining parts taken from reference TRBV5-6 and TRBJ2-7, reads DAGVTQSPTHLIKTRGQQVTLRCSPKSGHDTVSWYQQALGQGPQFIFQYYEEEERQRGNFPDRFSGHQFPNYSSELNVNALLLGDSALYLCASSTSGYTYEQYFGPGTRLTVT.

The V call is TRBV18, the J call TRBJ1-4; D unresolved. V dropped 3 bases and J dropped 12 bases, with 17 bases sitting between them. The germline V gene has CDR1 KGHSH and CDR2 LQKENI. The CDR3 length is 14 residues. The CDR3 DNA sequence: TGTGCCAGCTCACCCGGCAGGCAAATAATGGAACTGTTTTTT. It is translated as CASSPGRQIMELFF.

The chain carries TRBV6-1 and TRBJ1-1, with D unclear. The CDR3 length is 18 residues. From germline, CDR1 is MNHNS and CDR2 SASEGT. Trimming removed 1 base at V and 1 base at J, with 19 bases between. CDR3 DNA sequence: TGTGCCAGCAGTGAAGGGGTCCGTGAGGAGCGTAAGAACACTGAAGCTTTCTTT. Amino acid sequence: CASSEGVREERKNTEAFF.